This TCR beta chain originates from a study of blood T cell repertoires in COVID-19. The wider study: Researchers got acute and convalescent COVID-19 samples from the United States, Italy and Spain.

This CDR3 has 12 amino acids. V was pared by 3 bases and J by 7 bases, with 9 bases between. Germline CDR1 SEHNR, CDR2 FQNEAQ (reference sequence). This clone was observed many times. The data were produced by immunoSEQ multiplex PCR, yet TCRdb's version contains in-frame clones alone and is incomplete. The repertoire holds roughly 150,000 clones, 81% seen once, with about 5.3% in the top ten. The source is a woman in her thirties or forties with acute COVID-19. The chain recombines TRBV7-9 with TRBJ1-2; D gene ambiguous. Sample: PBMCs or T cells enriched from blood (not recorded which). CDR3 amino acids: CASSFESSGYTF. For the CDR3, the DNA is TGTGCCAGCAGCTTTGAATCCAGTGGCTACACCTTC.